Described below is a single T cell receptor (beta chain) sequence and its context. Enrolled through a virtual design, the participants were between roughly 18 and 90 years of age and came from some 25 US areas. Recovered Cohort 3 donors showed two negative PCRs, clearance, or symptom resolution. From germline, CDR1 is SGHRS and CDR2 YFSETQ. This CDR3 is built from 13 residues. V lost 0 bases and J 6 bases, leaving 6 bases between the germline ends. The data were taken from a study of blood T cell repertoires in COVID-19. Background on the study: PBMCs, B-cell-depleted T cells, or T cells provided the cDNA or gDNA that made up the material.

Original handling: Reference gene primer amplification gave estimated nucleated cell counts. Method: immunoSEQ multiplex PCR; TCRdb's copy keeps in-frame clones and lacks some. V and J calls and clone size are those listed in that table; D and trimming were worked out from the DNA. The sample contains some 200,000 clones, roughly 87% of which appear only once. The specimen sequenced was PBMCs or T cells enriched from blood (not recorded which). The genes are TRBV5-1 and TRBJ2-2, with D possibly matching TRBD2 (5 bases). This TCR was recovered from a woman aged 25 to 45 who had recovered from COVID-19. CDR3 DNA: TGCGCCAGCAGCTTGGACGGGGCCGGGGAGCTGTTTTTT. It yields the protein CASSLDGAGELFF.